A single TCR beta chain is shown here with its context. The germline gene is not matched at one end of the junction; a read error may be the cause. CDR1 and CDR2 (germline): SEHNR, FQNEAQ (reference sequence). The CDR3 sequence is 15 residues long. This record belongs to a study of cytomegalovirus exposure and HLA in healthy donors. The PCR contained 60 Vbeta and 13 Jbeta primers. Profiling relied on immunoSEQ multiplex PCR, and the TCRdb table lists in-frame clones only, not all of them. The sample lists approximately 200,000 clones; almost 75% were seen once. Specimen: PBMCs. The chain joins TRBV7-9 to TRBJ1-1; D is possibly TRBD1 (6 bases). The clonotype comes from a woman in her 30s in good health and CMV-seropositive. CDR3 in amino acids: CASSPKDRLNTEAVF. In nucleotides, the CDR3 is TGTGCCAGCAGCCCTAAGGACAGACTGAACACTGAAGCTGTCTTT. The variable domain in full, with the rest retrieved from reference TRBV7-9 and TRBJ1-1, is DTGVSQNPRHKITKRGQNVTFRCDPISEHNRLYWYRQTLGQGPEFLTYFQNEAQLEKSRLLSDRFSAERPKGSFSTLEIQRTEQGDSAMYLCASSPKDRLNTEAVFGQGTRLTVV.